Described below is a single T cell receptor (beta chain) sequence and its context. This entry belongs to a study of blood T cell repertoires in COVID-19. Study context: COVID-19 samples from acute and convalescent phases originated in the United States, Italy and Spain. Nucleic acid was either cDNA or gDNA, and it came from T cells, B-cell-depleted T cells, or PBMCs.

Germline V gene lookup returns CDR1 LNHDA and CDR2 SQIVND (reference sequence). V lost 8 bases, J lost 8 bases, and 18 bases lay in between. The CDR3 length is 13 residues. Enrollment of patients from Seattle took place during active infection, with longitudinal follow-up. As handled by the study authors: Amplification from reference gene primers served as the basis for estimated nucleated cell counts. Generated by immunoSEQ multiplex PCR, the TCRdb table keeps only in-frame clones and is missing some. The V and J calls and clone size are taken from that table; D and trimming were inferred from the DNA. Among 150,000 to 200,000 clones, roughly 80% were seen once, and the ten largest hold about 6.5%.

The chain is built from TRBV19 and TRBJ1-2; D is perhaps TRBD1 (5 bases). The receptor comes from a woman in her forties with COVID-19, enrolled during active disease. The source material was peripheral blood. The CDR3 DNA follows: TGTGCCAGTTCACATCCTTCCGGGGGGGGCTACACCTTC. It encodes CASSHPSGGGYTF.